The next 9 T cell receptor beta chains were all read from a single sample in a study of T cell responses to AZD1222 COVID-19 vaccine. Libraries were prepared by immunoSEQ multiplex PCR; TCRdb keeps only in-frame clonotypes and omits some of them. The profile shows 180,000 or so clones, approximately 93% of them singletons. The sequencing used peripheral blood, collected 28 days after the second AZD1222 dose. The receptors derive from an adult who received the AZD1222 COVID-19 vaccine.

The chain links TRBV6-5 to TRBJ1-2, with D possibly matching TRBD1 (5 bases). Germline CDR1 and CDR2: MNHEY and SVGAGI. This CDR3 has 13 residues. Deletions cut 2 bases from V and 6 bases from J, with 10 bases between. The CDR3 sequence is CASSYQGDDGYTF. As DNA, the CDR3 is TGTGCCAGCAGTTACCAGGGAGACGATGGCTACACCTTC.

This chain uses TRBV11-1 with TRBJ2-1, with TRBD1 identical over 11 bases. From germline, CDR1 is SGHAT and CDR2 FQDESV (reference sequence). V lost 5 bases to trimming and J lost 8 bases; unmatched junction nucleotides: 8. The CDR3 length is 15 residues. In DNA, the CDR3 is TGTGCCAGCAGCGGTAGGACAGGGGGCTATCATGAGCAGTTCTTC. Translating it yields CASSGRTGGYHEQFF.

In this sample, this clone turned up once. The rearrangement links TRBV27 to TRBJ2-2; 7 bases align to TRBD1. Germline V gives CDR1 MNHEY, CDR2 SMNVEV (reference sequence). Losses at the gene ends were 7 bases for V and 1 base for J; bases not matched to a gene: 3. CDR3 length: 14 residues. The CDR3 nucleotides are TGTGCCAGCAAACGACAGGGGAACACCGGGGAGCTGTTTTTT. This translates into CASKRQGNTGELFF.

This chain uses TRBV9 with TRBJ1-1; D unclear. The CDR3 is 15 residues long. With 0 bases removed from V and 0 bases from J, the gap between germline ends came to 9 bases. Germline V gene sequence: CDR1 SGDLS, CDR2 YYNGEE. As DNA, the CDR3 is TGTGCCAGCAGCGTAGCCCCGCTCATGAACACTGAAGCTTTCTTT. Its protein is CASSVAPLMNTEAFF.

The chain couples TRBV6-2 or TRBV6-3 to TRBJ1-6; D ambiguous. The CDR3 runs 14 residues. Trimming took 4 bases from V and 10 from J, leaving 14 bases between them. Germline V lookup: CDR1 MNHEY, CDR2 SVGEGT. CDR3 coding DNA: TGTGCCAGCAGTTGGACGGATTTAAAATCACCCCTCCACTTT. Its protein product is CASSWTDLKSPLHF.

The chain couples TRBV7-2 to TRBJ2-3, with a tentative D call TRBD2 (5 bases). In germline, CDR1 is SGHTA, CDR2 FQGNSA. CDR3 length: 14 amino acids. Deletions cut 5 bases from V and 2 bases from J, with 11 bases between. Written as DNA, the CDR3 is TGTGCCAGCAGCGTCGCGGGTCCCACAGATACGCAGTATTTT. Translation: CASSVAGPTDTQYF.

This sequence joins TRBV28 and TRBJ1-2; 8 nucleotides align to TRBD1. V was pared by 6 bases and J by 4 bases, with 13 bases of the junction left unmatched. CDR3 size: 16 residues. Germline CDR1 MDHEN, CDR2 SYDVKM. This CDR3 is CASSVPAQGAGYGYTF. CDR3 nucleotide sequence: TGTGCCAGCAGCGTGCCGGCCCAGGGGGCGGGCTATGGCTACACCTTC.

The V call is TRBV6-5, the J call TRBJ2-7, with D unresolved. Germline V gene sequence: CDR1 MNHEY, CDR2 SVGAGI. This CDR3 comprises 13 residues. Trimming took 7 bases from V and 2 from J, leaving 12 bases between them. CDR3 amino acids: CASKVAGAYEQYF. The CDR3 region has the DNA TGTGCCAGCAAGGTCGCAGGCGCCTACGAGCAGTACTTC.

This clone was counted once. The chain links TRBV6-5 to TRBJ1-1; the D is unclear. Germline CDR1 MNHEY, CDR2 SVGAGI. Trimming removed 10 bases at V and 10 bases at J, with 22 bases between. This CDR3 contains 13 residues. DNA of the CDR3: TGTGCCACTCGAAGGGCAGACCCACTGGGAGCTTTCTTT. Protein: CATRRADPLGAFF.